This T cell receptor (beta chain) was found in a study of T cells in Graves' hyperthyroidism and ophthalmopathy. Amplification yielded TCR beta CDR3 regions, with RNA transcripts as the source. The HTBI primer set served for first-round RT-PCR of the TCR CDR3. Via MiXCR, TCRdb re-called the multiplex PCR reads, giving one row per CDR3 protein. Here the sample spans around 760,000 distinct CDR3 sequences, approximately 40% being singletons. The germline V gene has CDR1 MNHEY and CDR2 SMNVEV (reference sequence). Trimming stripped 1 base from V and 4 bases from J, with 11 bases between. This CDR3 has 16 amino acids. Whole-study findings and limits: Most thyroid clonotypes expanded above 0.001 appeared in blood too.

Notes on this clonotype: Antigen: not known.

Uncontrolled infection, other autoimmune disease, pregnancy or lactation led to exclusion. Source material for PBMCs was less than 12 ml fresh peripheral blood. This chain connects TRBV27 to TRBJ2-6; D gene unclear. This TCR was recovered from a woman aged 40 to 50 with Graves' hyperthyroidism. The specimen was blood. The DNA of the CDR3 is TGTGCCAGCAGTTTATATCTAGGCTCAGGGGCCAACGTCCTGACTTTC. It codes for CASSLYLGSGANVLTF.